The clone carrying this T cell receptor (beta chain) was observed a few times. This sample was taken from a study of T cell responses to AZD1222 COVID-19 vaccine. Here immunoSEQ multiplex PCR was the method, and the copy in TCRdb shows in-frame clones only, minus some. The data contain some 120,000 clones, around 90% of them seen just once; the ten biggest clones take up around 5%. The sequence derives from an adult who received the AZD1222 COVID-19 vaccine. This sample comprised peripheral blood, obtained 28 days after the second AZD1222 dose.

CDR3 in amino acids: CASSRDRGETQYF. The CDR3 nucleotides are TGTGCCAGCAGCCGTGACAGGGGAGAGACCCAGTACTTC. The gene calls are TRBV5-4 and TRBJ2-5; TRBD1 aligns across 8 bases. J gave up 4 bases and V 4 bases, and 3 bases lay outside the gene matches. Germline V CDR1 and CDR2: SGHNT, YYREEE (reference sequence). CDR3 length: 13 amino acids.